Sequencing of this T cell receptor beta chain was carried out in a study of T cells in Graves' hyperthyroidism and ophthalmopathy. Germline CDR1 is SGHAT and CDR2 is FQNNGV. The CDR3 sequence is 16 residues long. Trimming left V 4 bases short and J 3 bases short, with 19 bases between. RNA transcripts were the template for amplifying TCR beta CDR3 regions. Using the HTBI primer set, a first-round RT-PCR was run on the TCR CDR3. TCRdb re-derived calls from the multiplex PCR reads in MiXCR, one entry per CDR3 protein. The sample records a few hundred thousand distinct CDR3 sequences, about 14% being singletons. This clonotype was seen repeatedly, ten times or more.

The rearrangement uses TRBV11-2 and TRBJ2-7; D gene unclear. Sequenced sample: blood. The TCR comes from a woman between 35 and 50 years old with Graves' hyperthyroidism that later progressed to Graves' ophthalmopathy. DNA of the CDR3: TGTGCCAGCAGCTCGATCAAGTCCCGACAATACTACGAGCAGTACTTC. This gives the protein CASSSIKSRQYYEQYF.